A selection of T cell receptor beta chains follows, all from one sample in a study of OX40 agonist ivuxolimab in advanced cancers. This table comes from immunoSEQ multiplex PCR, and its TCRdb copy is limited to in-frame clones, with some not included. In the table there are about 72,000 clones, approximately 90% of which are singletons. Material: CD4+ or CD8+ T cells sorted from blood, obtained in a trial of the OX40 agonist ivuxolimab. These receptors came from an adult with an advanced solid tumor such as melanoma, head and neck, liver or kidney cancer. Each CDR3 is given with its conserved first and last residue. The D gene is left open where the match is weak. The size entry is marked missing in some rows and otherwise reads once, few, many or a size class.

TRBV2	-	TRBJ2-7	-	CASSPAGEVVDEQYF	TGTGCCAGCAGTCCGGCAGGGGAGGTTGTGGACGAGCAGTACTTC
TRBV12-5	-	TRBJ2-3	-	CASGLALSRADTQYF	TGTGCTAGTGGTTTGGCCTTATCCAGAGCAGATACGCAGTATTTT
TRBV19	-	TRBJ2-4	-	CASSTGGRAKNIQYF	TGTGCCAGTAGTACGGGTGGGAGAGCCAAAAACATTCAGTACTTC
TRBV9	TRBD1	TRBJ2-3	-	CASSEWGQSSTDTQYF	TGTGCCAGCAGCGAGTGGGGACAGAGTAGCACAGATACGCAGTATTTT
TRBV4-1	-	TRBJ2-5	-	CASSLGEWETQYF	TGCGCCAGCAGCCTCGGGGAATGGGAGACCCAGTACTTC
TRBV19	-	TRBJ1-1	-	CASLLSGVNTEAFF	TGTGCCAGTCTCCTATCCGGGGTAAACACTGAAGCTTTCTTT
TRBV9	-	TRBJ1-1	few	CASSADRNTEAFF	TGTGCCAGCAGCGCGGACAGGAACACTGAAGCTTTCTTT
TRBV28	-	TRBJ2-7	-	CATRGPGHLYEQYF	TGTGCCACTCGAGGTCCGGGACACCTCTACGAGCAGTACTTC
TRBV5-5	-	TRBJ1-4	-	CASSFWGHDEKLFF	TGTGCCAGCAGCTTCTGGGGGCACGATGAAAAACTGTTTTTT
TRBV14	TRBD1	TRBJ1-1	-	CASSPDRVASEAFF	TGTGCCAGCAGTCCGGACAGGGTGGCCTCTGAAGCTTTCTTT
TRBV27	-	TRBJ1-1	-	CASSLGSYTEAFF	TGTGCCAGCAGTTTAGGGTCATACACTGAAGCTTTCTTT
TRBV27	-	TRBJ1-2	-	CASSLLGSFNYGYTF	TGTGCCAGCAGTTTATTGGGCAGTTTTAACTATGGCTACACCTTC
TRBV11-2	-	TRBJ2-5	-	CASSLGGAYETQYF	TGTGCCAGCAGCTTAGGGGGGGCTTATGAGACCCAGTACTTC
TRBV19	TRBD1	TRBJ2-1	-	CASRIQGAFNEQFF	TGTGCCAGTAGGATACAGGGGGCCTTCAATGAGCAGTTCTTC
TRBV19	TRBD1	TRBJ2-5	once	CASSMVGTGPQETQYF	TGTGCCAGTAGTATGGTAGGGACAGGACCTCAAGAGACCCAGTACTTC
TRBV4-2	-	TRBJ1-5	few	CASSQVALGEGGSNQPQHF	TGTGCCAGCAGCCAAGTAGCACTAGGGGAGGGGGGAAGCAATCAGCCCCAGCATTTT
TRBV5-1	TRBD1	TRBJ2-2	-	CASSSPTGQANTGELFF	TGCGCCAGCAGCTCCCCCACCGGACAGGCGAACACCGGGGAGCTGTTTTTT
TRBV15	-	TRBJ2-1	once	CATSRVDNYNEQFF	TGTGCCACCAGCAGAGTGGACAACTACAATGAGCAGTTCTTC
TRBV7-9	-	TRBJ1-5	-	CASSLSNQPQHF	TGTGCCAGCAGCTTAAGCAATCAGCCCCAGCATTTT
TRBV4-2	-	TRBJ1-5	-	CASSQMKGIVNQPQHF	TGTGCCAGCAGCCAAATGAAGGGAATCGTCAATCAGCCCCAGCATTTT
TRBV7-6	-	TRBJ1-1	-	CASSPPVSRGEAFF	TGTGCCAGCAGCCCGCCAGTCTCGAGGGGTGAAGCTTTCTTT
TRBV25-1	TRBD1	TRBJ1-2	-	CASSRGTGFLHGYTF	TGTGCCAGCAGCCGCGGGACAGGGTTCCTTCATGGCTACACCTTC
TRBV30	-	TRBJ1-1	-	CAWTGPVTEAFF	TGTGCCTGGACAGGGCCGGTCACTGAAGCTTTCTTT
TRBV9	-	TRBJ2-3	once	CASSESSGGWSTDTQYF	TGTGCCAGCAGCGAGTCCTCAGGGGGGTGGAGCACAGATACGCAGTATTTT
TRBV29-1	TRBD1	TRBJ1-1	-	CSAYLRGQDTEAFF	TGCAGCGCCTACCTGAGGGGGCAGGACACTGAAGCTTTCTTT
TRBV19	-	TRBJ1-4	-	CASSITGNEKLFF	TGTGCCAGTAGTATTACAGGGAATGAAAAACTGTTTTTT
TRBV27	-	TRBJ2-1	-	CASSYLDPSGNEQFF	TGTGCCAGCAGTTATCTGGACCCTTCGGGGAATGAGCAGTTCTTC
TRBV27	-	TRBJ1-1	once	CASSLSGAGTEAFF	TGTGCCAGCAGTTTATCGGGGGCAGGCACTGAAGCTTTCTTT
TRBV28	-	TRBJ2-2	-	CASSWTADTGELFF	TGTGCCAGCAGTTGGACGGCGGACACCGGGGAGCTGTTTTTT
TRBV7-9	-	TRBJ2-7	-	CASSLVAGYEQYF	TGTGCCAGCAGCTTAGTCGCGGGGTACGAGCAGTACTTC
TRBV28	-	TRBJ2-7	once	CASSWPGGTYEQYF	TGTGCCAGCAGTTGGCCAGGGGGGACTTACGAGCAGTACTTC
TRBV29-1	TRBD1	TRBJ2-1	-	CSVPTGTGVEDEQFF	TGCAGCGTACCCACCGGGACAGGGGTAGAGGATGAGCAGTTCTTC
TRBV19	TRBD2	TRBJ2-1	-	CASSIPGGVGNEQFF	TGTGCCAGTAGTATCCCGGGGGGGGTAGGGAATGAGCAGTTCTTC
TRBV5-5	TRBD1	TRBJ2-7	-	CASSFGHRGSSYEQYF	TGTGCCAGCAGCTTTGGGCACAGGGGAAGCTCCTACGAGCAGTACTTC
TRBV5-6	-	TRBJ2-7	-	CASSLVVDEQYF	TGTGCCAGCAGCTTGGTCGTCGACGAGCAGTACTTC
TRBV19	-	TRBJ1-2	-	CASSLWEYGYTF	TGTGCCAGTAGCCTTTGGGAATATGGCTACACCTTC
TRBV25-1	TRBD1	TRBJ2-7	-	CASSWRQGNEQYF	TGTGCCAGCAGTTGGCGACAGGGAAACGAGCAGTACTTC
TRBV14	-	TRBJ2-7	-	CASSQDITGRSYEQYF	TGTGCCAGCAGCCAAGATATCACAGGTCGCTCCTACGAGCAGTACTTC
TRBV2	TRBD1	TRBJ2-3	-	CASSDHTQGFSTDTQYF	TGTGCCAGCAGTGACCATACACAGGGGTTCAGCACAGATACGCAGTATTTT
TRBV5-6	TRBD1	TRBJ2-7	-	CASSLGTGAYEQYF	TGTGCCAGCAGCTTGGGGACAGGGGCCTACGAGCAGTACTTC
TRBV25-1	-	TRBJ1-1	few	CASSEPNVNQAFF	TGTGCCAGCAGTGAACCCAACGTCAACCAAGCTTTCTTT
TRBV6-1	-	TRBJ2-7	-	CASSEEGAGPYEQYF	TGTGCCAGCAGTGAAGAAGGAGCGGGTCCCTACGAGCAGTACTTC
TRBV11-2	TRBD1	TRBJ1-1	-	CASSWDRGVTEAFF	TGTGCCAGCAGCTGGGACAGGGGTGTCACTGAAGCTTTCTTT
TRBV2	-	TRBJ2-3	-	CASSEAGIAYHTDTQYF	TGTGCCAGCAGTGAAGCGGGGATAGCGTACCACACAGATACGCAGTATTTT
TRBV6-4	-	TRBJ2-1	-	CASSDVGVEQFF	TGTGCCAGCAGTGACGTGGGGGTAGAGCAGTTCTTC